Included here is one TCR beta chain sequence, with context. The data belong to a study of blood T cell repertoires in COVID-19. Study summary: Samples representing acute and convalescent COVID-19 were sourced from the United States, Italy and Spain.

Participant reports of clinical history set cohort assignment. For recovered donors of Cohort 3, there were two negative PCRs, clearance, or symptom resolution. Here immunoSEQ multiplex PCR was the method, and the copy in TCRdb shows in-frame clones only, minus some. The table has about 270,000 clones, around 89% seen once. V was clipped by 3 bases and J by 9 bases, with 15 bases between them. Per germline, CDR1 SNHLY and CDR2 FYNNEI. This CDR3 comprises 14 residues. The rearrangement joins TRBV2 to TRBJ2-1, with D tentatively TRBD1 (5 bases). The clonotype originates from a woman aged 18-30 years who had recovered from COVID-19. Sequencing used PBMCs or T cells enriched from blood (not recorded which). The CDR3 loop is CASSEGLVLGEQFF. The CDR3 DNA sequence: TGTGCCAGCAGTGAGGGGCTAGTCTTAGGTGAGCAGTTCTTC.